This T cell receptor (beta chain) was retrieved from a study of blood T cell repertoires in COVID-19. Study background: Spain, Italy and the United States supplied samples that represented acute and convalescent COVID-19. In each case, the material was cDNA or gDNA derived from T cells, B-cell-depleted T cells, or PBMCs.

J was trimmed by 13 bases and V by 5 bases; bases with no gene match: 4. Per germline, CDR1 DFQATT and CDR2 SNEGSKA (reference sequence). This CDR3 has 11 residues. Original methodology: Amplifying reference gene primers gave estimates of nucleated cell counts. Here immunoSEQ multiplex PCR was the method, and the copy in TCRdb shows in-frame clones only, minus some. V and J calls and clone size are given by that table; D and trimming were obtained from the DNA. The data hold under 200,000 clones, with about 89% observed a single time. The chain links TRBV20-1 to TRBJ2-6, with 8 bases that match TRBD1. The specimen sequenced was peripheral blood. This TCR was sampled from a man in his 70s with acute or convalescent COVID-19. The CDR3 region has the DNA TGCAGTGCTCTGGACAGGGTGGTCCTGACTTTC. Translation gives CSALDRVVLTF.